Following are 18 T cell receptor beta chains from one sample sequenced in a study of blood T cells in healthy people across ages. Using a J-beta primer mix together with a sample-barcoded 5' primer, a second PCR was run for about 6 to 12 cycles. TCRdb reanalysed the 5' RACE reads using MiXCR and keeps one entry per CDR3 protein. The table has about 1.6 million distinct CDR3 sequences, roughly 32% seen once. Sequenced sample: blood. Receptor source: a woman between 25 and 40 years old in good health.

The CDR3 region is CASSSGDRGNNQPQHF. DNA of the CDR3: TGTGCCAGCAGCTCCGGGGACAGGGGGAACAATCAGCCCCAGCATTTT. The chain couples TRBV7-6 to TRBJ1-5; 11 nucleotides line up with TRBD1. The V gene's germline CDR1 is SGHVS and CDR2 FNYEAQ. The V gene end was trimmed by 4 bases and the J gene end by 3 bases; junction bases not matched to a gene: 5. This CDR3 is 16 amino acids long.

There are a few counts of this clonotype. A clone one base away is much larger, so this may be a read error. The CDR3 coding sequence is TGTGCCAACACCCTCGGTGGGGAGCAGTACTTC. This gives the protein CANTLGGEQYF. The chain is built from TRBV6-6 and TRBJ2-7; D unresolved. CDR3 size: 11 residues. The germline CDR1 and CDR2 sequences are MNHNY and SVGAGI (reference sequence). V was cut by 10 bases and J by 7 bases, with 14 bases left in between.

The chain is built from TRBV25-1 and TRBJ1-6; 7 positions match TRBD1. J lost 6 bases, V lost 5 bases, and 7 bases had no gene match. The CDR3 runs 15 residues. The germline V gene encodes CDR1 MGHDK and CDR2 SYGVNS. The CDR3 reads CASSPRDSLNSPLHF. Written as DNA, the CDR3 is TGTGCCAGCAGTCCCCGGGACAGCCTTAATTCACCCCTCCACTTT. The full variable domain, with the rest looked up from reference TRBV25-1 and TRBJ1-6, is EADIYQTPRYLVIGTGKKITLECSQTMGHDKMYWYQQDPGMELHLIHYSYGVNSTEKGDLSSESTVSRIRTEHFPLTLESARPSHTSQYLCASSPRDSLNSPLHFGNGTRLTVT.

This clonotype came up a few times. The chain uses TRBV30 and TRBJ2-1; D may be TRBD1 (5 bases). Looked up from germline, CDR1 is GTSNPN and CDR2 is SVGIG (reference sequence). V gave up 3 bases and J gave up 6 bases, with 12 bases separating them. The CDR3 consists of 13 residues. In DNA form, the CDR3 reads TGTGCCTGGAGCTATCAGGGTGTCAATGAGCAGTTCTTC. Translating gives CAWSYQGVNEQFF.

In this sample, this clonotype turned up many times. The CDR3: CASSQERGLPQHF. The CDR3 bases are TGTGCCAGCAGCCAAGAACGGGGGCTGCCCCAGCATTTT. The chain uses TRBV4-2 and TRBJ1-5, with D perhaps TRBD1 (6 bases). Germline V gene data show CDR1 as LGHNA and CDR2 as YNFKEQ. CDR3 length: 13 amino acids. V gave up 0 bases and J gave up 9 bases, with 9 bases separating them.

This clonotype has only a few counts. The chain links TRBV6-2 or TRBV6-3 to TRBJ2-3; 8 bases line up with TRBD2. Germline V lookup: CDR1 MNHEY, CDR2 SVGEGT. The CDR3 sequence is 16 residues long. V dropped 4 bases and J dropped 3; count of bases not matched to a gene: 9. The CDR3 sequence is CASSWLAGFGTDTQYF. The DNA for the CDR3 is TGTGCCAGCAGTTGGTTAGCGGGGTTTGGTACAGATACGCAGTATTTT.

The chain carries TRBV28 and TRBJ1-2; no reliable D call. The CDR3 loop spans 12 amino acids. V was trimmed by 8 bases and J by 3 bases, leaving 10 bases between them. The germline CDR1 and CDR2 sequences are MDHEN and SYDVKM. CDR3 sequence (DNA): TGTGCCAGCCGTGCCCCCTACTATGGCTACACCTTC. Residues: CASRAPYYGYTF.

This clonotype was counted only a few times. CDR3 nucleotide sequence: TGCGCCAGCAGCCAAGAACAGGTATCTAACTATGGCTACACCTTC. It specifies CASSQEQVSNYGYTF. The chain combines TRBV4-1 with TRBJ1-2, with D possibly being TRBD1 (5 bases). The CDR3 sequence is 15 residues long. Germline CDR1 and CDR2: MGHRA and YSYEKL. V lost 0 bases and J 0 bases, leaving 8 bases between the germline ends.

This clonotype occurred a few times. V is TRBV20-1 and J is TRBJ2-5, with D perhaps matching TRBD2 (7 bases). The V and J ends lost 1 base and 5 bases respectively, with 17 bases between them. This CDR3 has 15 residues. Looked up from germline, CDR1 is DFQATT and CDR2 is SNEGSKA (reference sequence). CDR3 nucleotides: TGCAGTGCTAGAGGCGGGGGCGTCATTCTGGAGACCCAGTACTTC. This sequence encodes CSARGGGVILETQYF.

The chain carries TRBV6-2 or TRBV6-3 and TRBJ2-5, with a tentative D call TRBD2 (6 bases). The germline V gene encodes CDR1 MNHEY and CDR2 SVGEGT. V lost 8 bases and J lost 2, with 18 bases in between. This CDR3 contains 15 residues. Written as DNA, the CDR3 is TGTGCCAGCGGGCCCTTAGCGGAGATTCAAGAGACCCAGTACTTC. It yields the protein CASGPLAEIQETQYF.

This clonotype has just one count. One base away lies a much larger clone, so this may be a sequencing read error. The J gene is TRBJ1-1, the V gene TRBV29-1; 9 bases line up with TRBD1. This CDR3 contains 12 residues. Germline V gene data show CDR1 as SQVTM and CDR2 as ANQGSEA. DNA for the CDR3: TGCGGCGTCGGACAGGGGTACACTGAAGCTTTCTTT. Its protein product is CGVGQGYTEAFF.

This clonotype was observed a single time. A clone one base away is much larger, so this may be a read error. The J gene is TRBJ2-3, the V gene TRBV7-9, with 10 positions matching TRBD1. In germline, CDR1 is SEHNR, CDR2 FQNEAQ (reference sequence). The CDR3 has 16 amino acids. V gave up 5 bases and J gave up 2 bases; unmatched junction bases: 7. CDR3 in DNA: TGTGCCAGCAGCACAGGACAGGGGGGAGCCACAGATACGCAGTATTTT. This codes for CASSTGQGGATDTQYF.

This clonotype has only a few counts. CDR3 loop: CASSQGDKMRGYTF. As DNA, the CDR3 is TGCGCCAGCAGCCAAGGGGACAAAATGCGTGGCTACACCTTC. This sequence joins TRBV4-1 and TRBJ1-2; a possible D gene is TRBD1 (6 bases). From germline, CDR1 is MGHRA and CDR2 YSYEKL. V lost 1 base and J lost 7, with 13 bases in between. The CDR3 runs to 14 residues.

This chain joins TRBV5-6 and TRBJ2-5; unclear D gene. The CDR3 has 14 residues. Germline loops: CDR1 SGHDT, CDR2 YYEEEE. Trimming cost V 1 base and J 4 bases, with 11 bases left between them. The CDR3 here is CASSLSDMGETQYF. CDR3 in DNA: TGTGCCAGCAGCTTGAGTGACATGGGAGAGACCCAGTACTTC.

The gene calls are TRBV7-9 and TRBJ2-1; 9 bases are a match to TRBD2. The germline gives CDR1 SEHNR, CDR2 FQNEAQ (reference sequence). V lost 5 bases and J lost 6; bases outside the gene matches: 5. This CDR3 has 14 amino acids. The CDR3 DNA reads TGTGCCAGCAGCCGGGTACTAGCGGGCAATGAGCAGTTCTTC. Encoded protein: CASSRVLAGNEQFF.

This clonotype appeared a single time. CDR3 DNA sequence: TGCAGTGCCCTCAGGGGCCTAGAACTCTACGAGCAGTACTTC. Its translation is CSALRGLELYEQYF. This sequence joins TRBV20-1 and TRBJ2-5, with D possibly matching TRBD1 (6 bases). The assigned J gene may be wrong: the sequence end matches TRBJ2-7 better. CDR3 length: 14 amino acids. Per the germline V gene, CDR1 is DFQATT and CDR2 is SNEGSKA (reference sequence).

This clonotype was counted between two and nine times. The V call is TRBV15, the J call TRBJ2-6; D unclear. Germline V gene lookup returns CDR1 LNHNV and CDR2 YYDKDF (reference sequence). The V gene lost 0 bases and the J gene lost 2 bases, with 11 bases spanning the gap. There are 17 residues in the CDR3. The DNA of the CDR3 is TGTGCCACCAGCAGAGATAGCAACGGCGCTGGGGCCAACGTCCTGACTTTC. Its protein product is CATSRDSNGAGANVLTF.

This clonotype was seen a few times. The chain joins TRBV29-1 to TRBJ1-4, with D hard to call. Germline V CDR1 and CDR2: SQVTM, ANQGSEA. The CDR3 totals 13 residues. Trimming left V 5 bases short and J 4 bases short, with 11 bases between. As DNA, the CDR3 is TGCAGCGTTCGACCGGGCTTTAATGAAAAACTGTTTTTT. Its protein product is CSVRPGFNEKLFF.